The 21 T cell receptor beta chains in this list originate from one sample, sequenced in a study of blood T cell repertoires in COVID-19. Using immunoSEQ multiplex PCR, the repertoire was profiled, and TCRdb retains in-frame clones only, with some absent. The sample shows 370,000 or so clones, about 87% of them seen only once. The sequencing sample was made of PBMCs or T cells enriched from blood (not recorded which). Source of these receptors: a man younger than 40 who had recovered from COVID-19.

This chain connects TRBV5-6 to TRBJ1-5, with TRBD1 matching 9 bases. Germline values: CDR1 SGHDT, CDR2 YYEEEE. V lost 4 bases, J lost 6 bases, and 8 bases stayed unmatched. The CDR3 length is 15 residues. The CDR3 reads CASSRGQGRGQPQHF. The DNA for the CDR3 is TGTGCCAGCAGCAGGGGACAGGGTAGGGGTCAGCCCCAGCATTTT.

The chain has TRBV4-2 and TRBJ1-2; TRBD1 matches 8 bases. Looked up from germline, CDR1 is LGHNA and CDR2 is YNFKEQ. V shed 4 bases, J shed 6 bases, and the junction held 10 bases outside the gene matches. The CDR3 is 15 amino acids. The CDR3 sequence is CASSRGQGRGHGYTF. CDR3 in DNA: TGTGCCAGCAGCCGCGGACAGGGAAGGGGGCATGGCTACACCTTC.

A word on this clone: The sample has other DNA sequences that encode this CDR3 too. V and J are TRBV5-1 and TRBJ1-1, with D perhaps TRBD1 (6 bases). Germline-derived CDR1 and CDR2 are SGHRS and YFSETQ. This CDR3 contains 13 residues. V lost 0 bases and J lost 5, with 8 bases in between. The CDR3 nucleotides are TGCGCCAGCAGCTTGGGGGGGCCGACTGAAGCTTTCTTT. It specifies CASSLGGPTEAFF.

The J gene is TRBJ1-1, the V gene TRBV6-1; D gene unclear. Germline V gene lookup returns CDR1 MNHNS and CDR2 SASEGT. V was trimmed by 4 bases and J by 2 bases, leaving 5 bases between them. This CDR3 is 12 amino acids long. CDR3 sequence: CASSGRNTEAFF. CDR3 bases: TGTGCCAGCAGTGGGAGAAACACTGAAGCTTTCTTT.

This chain uses TRBV7-2 with TRBJ1-1; D is undetermined. With 5 bases removed from V and 10 bases from J, the gap between germline ends came to 23 bases. The CDR3 totals 15 residues. The germline CDR1 and CDR2 sequences are SGHTA and FQGNSA. CDR3 DNA sequence: TGTGCCAGCAGCCAATTAGAGCGTCCGTCAGATTTAGCTTTCTTT. Protein: CASSQLERPSDLAFF.

The rearrangement links TRBV30 to TRBJ2-3, with D tentatively TRBD2 (5 bases). V shed 1 base and J shed 0 bases, with 8 bases lying between them. The germline gives CDR1 GTSNPN, CDR2 SVGIG (reference sequence). This CDR3 is 14 amino acids long. DNA for the CDR3: TGTGCCTGGAGTGCGGGGTTTAGCACAGATACGCAGTATTTT. This gives the protein CAWSAGFSTDTQYF.

The V gene is TRBV5-6, the J gene TRBJ2-7; D gene unclear. The CDR3 consists of 14 residues. The V gene lost 4 bases and the J gene lost 4 bases, with 15 bases spanning the gap. Germline V gene lookup returns CDR1 SGHDT and CDR2 YYEEEE. CDR3 in DNA: TGTGCCAGCAGCCCCGATTGGGCTGAATACGAGCAGTACTTC. It encodes CASSPDWAEYEQYF. Looking up the rest from reference TRBV5-6 and TRBJ2-7 gives the full variable domain: DAGVTQSPTHLIKTRGQQVTLRCSPKSGHDTVSWYQQALGQGPQFIFQYYEEEERQRGNFPDRFSGHQFPNYSSELNVNALLLGDSALYLCASSPDWAEYEQYFGPGTRLTVT.

This chain joins TRBV5-1 and TRBJ1-2; 8 nucleotides align to TRBD1. The CDR3 runs 13 residues. After removal of 4 bases from V and 6 bases from J, the junction contained 5 bases not matched to a gene. Germline V lookup: CDR1 SGHRS, CDR2 YFSETQ. CDR3 protein: CASSPGTGNGYTF. DNA for the CDR3: TGCGCCAGCAGCCCGGGGACAGGTAATGGCTACACCTTC.

V is TRBV2 and J is TRBJ2-6, with a tentative D call TRBD1 (6 bases). The germline CDR1 and CDR2 sequences are SNHLY and FYNNEI. The V gene lost 4 bases and the J gene lost 2 bases, with 12 bases spanning the gap. The CDR3 is 16 residues long. The CDR3 here is CASSVSGAAGANVLTF. The CDR3 bases are TGTGCCAGCAGTGTCTCAGGGGCTGCTGGGGCCAACGTCCTGACTTTC.

The genes are TRBV12-5 and TRBJ1-5; 10 nucleotides line up with TRBD1. This CDR3 is 16 amino acids long. The trim removed 5 bases at V and 2 bases at J, leaving 6 bases unmatched. Germline V gives CDR1 LGHNT, CDR2 FRNRAP. The DNA of the CDR3 is TGTGCTAGTGGTCGCGACAGGGGGCTCGGCAATCAGCCCCAGCATTTT. Its translation is CASGRDRGLGNQPQHF. The full variable domain, with the rest looked up from reference TRBV12-5 and TRBJ1-5, is DARVTQTPRHKVTEMGQEVTMRCQPILGHNTVFWYRQTMMQGLELLAYFRNRAPLDDSGMPKDRFSAEMPDATLATLKIQPSEPRDSAVYFCASGRDRGLGNQPQHFGDGTRLSIL.

DNA for the CDR3: TGCGCCAGCAGCGTCACACAGGGATCTGGAAACACCATATATTTT. Protein: CASSVTQGSGNTIYF. This chain links TRBV5-1 with TRBJ1-3; possibly TRBD1 for D (6 bases). Germline V gives CDR1 SGHRS, CDR2 YFSETQ. Trimming took 4 bases from V and 1 from J, leaving 12 bases between them. CDR3 length: 15 amino acids.

This clone was counted once. The CDR3 region has the DNA TGTGCCAGCAGTTACGTGAGCTATGGCTACACCTTC. Amino acid sequence: CASSYVSYGYTF. This chain links TRBV6-2 or TRBV6-3 with TRBJ1-2, with D uncertain. The CDR3 has 12 amino acids. Germline-derived CDR1 and CDR2 are MNHEY and SVGEGT. V was clipped by 2 bases and J by 4 bases, with 5 bases between them.

V and J are TRBV19 and TRBJ2-2; TRBD1 matches at 7 bases. This CDR3 has 16 residues. Germline V gene lookup returns CDR1 LNHDA and CDR2 SQIVND (reference sequence). V lost 6 bases to trimming and J lost 5 bases; unmatched junction nucleotides: 12. The CDR3 region is CASRGQAEQLTGELFF. As DNA, the CDR3 is TGTGCCAGTAGAGGACAGGCAGAACAGTTGACCGGGGAGCTGTTTTTT.

This clone was found a few times. The chain employs TRBV7-2 and TRBJ2-2, with D perhaps TRBD1 (7 bases). Trimming pared 5 bases from V and 5 bases from J, leaving 15 bases between. This CDR3 is built from 15 residues. CDR1 SGHTA and CDR2 FQGNSA come from the germline V gene. In DNA, the CDR3 is TGTGCCAGCAGCATATTGACAGGGAGGACCGGGGAGCTGTTTTTT. Translating it yields CASSILTGRTGELFF.

The rearrangement joins TRBV13 to TRBJ2-7, with TRBD1 matching over 7 bases. The germline V gene has CDR1 PRHDT and CDR2 FYEKMQ (reference sequence). The CDR3 extends over 15 amino acids. Trimming at V came to 5 bases and at J to 0 bases, leaving 7 bases not matched to a gene. CDR3 nucleotide sequence: TGTGCCAGCAGCCTCCAGGGGGTTGGCTCCTACGAGCAGTACTTC. Amino acids: CASSLQGVGSYEQYF.

The CDR3 nucleotides are TGTGCCAGCTCAAGGACGCAAGGGGATGCTGAAGCTTTCTTT. It codes for CASSRTQGDAEAFF. This rearrangement joins TRBV18 to TRBJ1-1; tentatively, D is TRBD1 (5 bases). Between the trimmed V and J ends, which lost 5 bases and 6 bases, there was a span of 16 bases. CDR3 length: 14 amino acids. Looked up from germline, CDR1 is KGHSH and CDR2 is LQKENI.

The chain uses TRBV7-2 and TRBJ1-2, with D unresolved. Germline CDR1 is SGHTA and CDR2 is FQGNSA. This CDR3 spans 12 amino acids. V lost 3 bases to trimming and J lost 1 base, with 3 bases between them. CDR3 sequence (DNA): TGTGCCAGCAGCTTCGTTAACTATGGCTACACCTTC. Its translation: CASSFVNYGYTF. Together with reference TRBV7-2 and TRBJ1-2, the CDR3 gives the full variable domain: GAGVSQSPSNKVTEKGKDVELRCDPISGHTALYWYRQSLGQGLEFLIYFQGNSAPDKSGLPSDRFSAERTGGSVSTLTIQRTQQEDSAVYLCASSFVNYGYTFGSGTRLTVV.

This clone showed up just once. This chain links TRBV6-6 with TRBJ1-4, with a weak D call TRBD1 (6 bases). Germline V gives CDR1 MNHNY, CDR2 SVGAGI (reference sequence). This CDR3 is 14 amino acids long. With 7 bases removed from V and 6 bases from J, the gap between germline ends came to 15 bases. The CDR3 is CASINRGGDEKLFF. The CDR3 DNA reads TGTGCCAGCATTAACCGGGGGGGCGATGAAAAACTGTTTTTT.

J is TRBJ2-5 and V is TRBV11-2, with 7 bases lining up with TRBD2. The CDR3 spans 14 residues. V lost 4 bases, J lost 1 base, and 3 bases stayed unmatched. Germline V gene data show CDR1 as SGHAT and CDR2 as FQNNGV. In DNA, the CDR3 is TGTGCCAGCAGCTCGCGGGGGTTCCAAGAGACCCAGTACTTC. Its translation is CASSSRGFQETQYF.

The chain carries TRBV6-5 and TRBJ1-4; 8 bases agree with TRBD1. The CDR3 contains 13 residues. V lost 8 bases and J lost 7; bases outside the gene matches: 6. Germline assignment: CDR1 MNHEY and CDR2 SVGAGI. This chain's CDR3 is CASYRGNGEKLFF. CDR3 bases: TGTGCCAGCTACAGGGGGAACGGTGAAAAACTGTTTTTT.

The rearrangement links TRBV5-1 to TRBJ2-7, with 9 bases matching TRBD1. CDR1 SGHRS and CDR2 YFSETQ come from the germline V gene. V trimming: 6 bases; J trimming: 4 bases; junction bases outside the gene matches: 2. CDR3 length equals 12 residues. Here the CDR3 reads CASTGQGYEQYF. CDR3 nucleotides: TGCGCCAGCACTGGACAGGGGTACGAGCAGTACTTC.